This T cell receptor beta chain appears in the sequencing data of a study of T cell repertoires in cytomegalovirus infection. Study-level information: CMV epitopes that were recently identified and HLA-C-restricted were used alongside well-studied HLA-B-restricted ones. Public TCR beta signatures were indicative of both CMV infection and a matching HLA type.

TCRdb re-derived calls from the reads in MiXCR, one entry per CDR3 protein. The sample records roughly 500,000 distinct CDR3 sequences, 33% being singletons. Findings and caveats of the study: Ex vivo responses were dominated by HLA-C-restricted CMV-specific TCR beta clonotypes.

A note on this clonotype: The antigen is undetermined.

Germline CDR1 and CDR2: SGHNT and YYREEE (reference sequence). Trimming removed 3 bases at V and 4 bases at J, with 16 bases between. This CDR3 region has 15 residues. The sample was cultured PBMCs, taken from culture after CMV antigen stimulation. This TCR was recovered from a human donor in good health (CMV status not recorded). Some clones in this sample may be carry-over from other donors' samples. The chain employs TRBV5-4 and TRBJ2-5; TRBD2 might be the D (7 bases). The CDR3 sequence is CASSWGGAAGETQYF. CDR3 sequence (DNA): TGTGCCAGCAGCTGGGGGGGCGCAGCCGGAGAGACCCAGTACTTC.